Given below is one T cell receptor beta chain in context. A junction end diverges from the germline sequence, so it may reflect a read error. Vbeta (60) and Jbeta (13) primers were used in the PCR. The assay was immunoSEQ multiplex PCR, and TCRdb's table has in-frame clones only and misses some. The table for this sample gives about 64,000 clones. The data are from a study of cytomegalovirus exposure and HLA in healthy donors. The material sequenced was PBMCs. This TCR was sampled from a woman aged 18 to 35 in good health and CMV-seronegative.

CDR3 bases: TGTGCCAGCAGTGACTCGACTCACCCACAAACAACCTACGAGCAGTACTTC. Encoded protein: CASSDSTHPQTTYEQYF. V gene TRBV6-7 combines with J gene TRBJ2-7; D gene uncertain. TRBV6-7 is recorded as an ORF, its role being uncertain. The CDR3 loop spans 17 amino acids.